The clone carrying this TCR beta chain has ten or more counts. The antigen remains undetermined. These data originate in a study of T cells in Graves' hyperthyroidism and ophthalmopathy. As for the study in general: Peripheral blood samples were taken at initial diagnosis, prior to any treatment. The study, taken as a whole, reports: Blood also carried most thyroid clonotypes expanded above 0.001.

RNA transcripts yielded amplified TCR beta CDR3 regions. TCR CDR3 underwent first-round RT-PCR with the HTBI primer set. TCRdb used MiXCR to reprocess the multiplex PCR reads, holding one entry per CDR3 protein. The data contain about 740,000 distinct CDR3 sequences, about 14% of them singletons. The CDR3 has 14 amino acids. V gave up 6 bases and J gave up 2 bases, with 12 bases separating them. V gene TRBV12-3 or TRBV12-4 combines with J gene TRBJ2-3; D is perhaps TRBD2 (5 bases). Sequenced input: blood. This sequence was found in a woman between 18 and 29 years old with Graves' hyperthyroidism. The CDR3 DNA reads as TGTGCCAGCAGCTGGGAGTACTCCACAGATACGCAGTATTTT. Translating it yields CASSWEYSTDTQYF.